The clone carrying this T cell receptor (beta chain) occurred a few times. The antigen is not known. The data were taken from a study of cytomegalovirus exposure and HLA in healthy donors. Findings and caveats of the study: CMV serostatus was the only immune exposure information that was available.

The CDR3 loop spans 15 amino acids. Amplification used 60 Vbeta primers and 13 Jbeta primers. Profiled with immunoSEQ multiplex PCR; TCRdb holds only in-frame clones, not every one. The sample holds roughly 150,000 clones, around 70% seen once. The source of this sequence is a woman aged 55-70 years in good health and CMV-seropositive. The rearrangement joins TRBV1 to TRBJ2-2; TRBD1, the D gene given by the table, was not confirmed from the DNA. TRBV1 is a known pseudogene. Input material: PBMCs. Here the CDR3 reads CTSSPLRTGIGELFF. As DNA, the CDR3 is TGCACCAGCAGCCCACTCCGGACAGGGATCGGGGAGCTGTTTTTT.